Sequencing of this T cell receptor (beta chain) was carried out in a study of T cells in Graves' hyperthyroidism and ophthalmopathy. Study-wide background: Peripheral blood was secured at the point of initial diagnosis, before any treatment.

RNA transcripts yielded amplified TCR beta CDR3 regions. Carried out on the TCR CDR3, a first-round RT-PCR used the HTBI primer set. In TCRdb, the multiplex PCR reads were re-called with MiXCR into one record per CDR3 protein. This sample has around 500,000 distinct CDR3 sequences; 15% to 20% occur once, and the top ten carry 25% to 35%. The study, taken as a whole, reports: Blood shared most expanded thyroid clonotypes above 0.001. With a median lead of around 6.7 months before onset, the model predicted ophthalmopathy.

In making diagnoses, clinical symptoms, serum thyroxine and TRAb, thyroid ultrasound and orbital computed tomography were all used. In the case of this clonotype: Its matching antigen is unknown.

V lost 4 bases and J lost 4, with 17 bases in between. The CDR3 runs 15 residues. Germline CDR1 SGHRS, CDR2 YFSETQ. The genes are TRBV5-1 and TRBJ2-5; maybe TRBD2 (6 bases). This receptor was obtained from a woman between 25 and 40 years old with Graves' ophthalmopathy. The sample consisted of blood. This CDR3 reads CASSDGTPGRETQYF. The CDR3, as DNA: TGCGCCAGCAGCGACGGGACTCCCGGGAGAGAGACCCAGTACTTC.